This is a list of T cell receptor beta chains from one sample in a study of T cells in Graves' hyperthyroidism and ophthalmopathy. TCRdb called the multiplex PCR reads again in MiXCR, with one record for every CDR3 protein. The data hold a few hundred thousand distinct CDR3 sequences, with 46% observed a single time. Sequenced input: peripheral blood or thyroid tissue (not recorded which). The receptors stem from an adult woman with Graves' disease, either hyperthyroidism or ophthalmopathy (not recorded which). The CDR3 runs from the conserved cysteine through the conserved F or W. Each record gives: CDR3 DNA, CDR3 protein, D gene, J gene, clone size, CDR3 length, V gene. The D gene is left open where the match is weak. Expanded clones are given a class, and other clones once, few, many or no size at all.

CDR3nt: TGCAGCGTTCGACAGGGAACTGGAAACACCATATATTTT; CDR3aa: CSVRQGTGNTIYF; d_gene: TRBD1; j_gene: TRBJ1-3; abundance: -; len: 13; v_gene: TRBV29-1
CDR3nt: TGTGCCACCAGTGATTACGGGACCCAGTACTTC; CDR3aa: CATSDYGTQYF; d_gene: -; j_gene: TRBJ2-5; abundance: many; len: 11; v_gene: TRBV24-1
CDR3nt: TGTGCCAGCAGCGGAGGACGGGAAGAGACCCAGTACTTC; CDR3aa: CASSGGREETQYF; d_gene: -; j_gene: TRBJ2-5; abundance: -; len: 13; v_gene: TRBV7-2
CDR3nt: TGTGCCAGCAGCTCAGGACCAAGCTCTAACACCGGGGAGCTGTTTTTT; CDR3aa: CASSSGPSSNTGELFF; d_gene: -; j_gene: TRBJ2-2; abundance: -; len: 16; v_gene: TRBV7-9
CDR3nt: TGTGCCAGCAGCCCACCTAGAAGGCACTGGACAGGAGATGGCTACACCTTC; CDR3aa: CASSPPRRHWTGDGYTF; d_gene: TRBD1; j_gene: TRBJ1-2; abundance: -; len: 17; v_gene: TRBV5-1
CDR3nt: TGTGCCATCAGCCCGACAGGGGATCAGCCCCAGCATTTT; CDR3aa: CAISPTGDQPQHF; d_gene: TRBD1; j_gene: TRBJ1-5; abundance: few; len: 13; v_gene: TRBV10-3
CDR3nt: -; CDR3aa: CASSYWGTGNTLYF; d_gene: -; j_gene: TRBJ2-7; abundance: -; len: 14; v_gene: TRBV10-3
CDR3nt: TGTGCCAGCAGTGAAAGGTGGCGAGGCTACACCTTC; CDR3aa: CASSERWRGYTF; d_gene: -; j_gene: TRBJ1-2; abundance: many; len: 12; v_gene: TRBV6-1
CDR3nt: TGCGCCAGCAGCCAAGGTCAGGGCAGCGGTGAGCAGTACTTC; CDR3aa: CASSQGQGSGEQYF; d_gene: -; j_gene: TRBJ2-7; abundance: -; len: 14; v_gene: TRBV4-1
CDR3nt: TGTGCCAGCAGTGCCCGGGCTCTCGCGGCGGATCAGCAGTACTTC; CDR3aa: CASSARALAADQQYF; d_gene: -; j_gene: TRBJ2-7; abundance: many; len: 15; v_gene: TRBV25-1
CDR3nt: TGTGCCAGCAGCCTAACCGGGACTCAAAATCAGCCCCAGCATTTT; CDR3aa: CASSLTGTQNQPQHF; d_gene: -; j_gene: TRBJ1-5; abundance: -; len: 15; v_gene: TRBV7-2
CDR3nt: TGTGCCAGCAGCGTAGAACCGGATCACTACGAGCAGTACTTC; CDR3aa: CASSVEPDHYEQYF; d_gene: -; j_gene: TRBJ2-7; abundance: -; len: 14; v_gene: TRBV9
CDR3nt: TGTGCCAGCAGCCCACATGGGGAGACCCAGTACTTC; CDR3aa: CASSPHGETQYF; d_gene: -; j_gene: TRBJ2-5; abundance: -; len: 12; v_gene: TRBV7-9
CDR3nt: TGTGCCAGCAGAGGCAATACTGCGGAGACCCAGTACTTC; CDR3aa: CASRGNTAETQYF; d_gene: -; j_gene: TRBJ2-5; abundance: many; len: 13; v_gene: TRBV6-5